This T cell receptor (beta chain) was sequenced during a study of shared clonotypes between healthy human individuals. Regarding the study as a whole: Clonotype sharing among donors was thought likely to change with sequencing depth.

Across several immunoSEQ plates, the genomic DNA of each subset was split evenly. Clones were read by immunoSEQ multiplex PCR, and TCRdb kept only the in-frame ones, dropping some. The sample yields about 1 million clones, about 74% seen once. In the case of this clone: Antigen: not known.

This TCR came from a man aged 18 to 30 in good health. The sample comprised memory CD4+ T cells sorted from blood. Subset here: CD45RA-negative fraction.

CDR3: CASSYGTSGRSSYNEQFF. The CDR3 nucleotides read TGTGCCAGCAGCTATGGGACTAGCGGGAGGTCTTCCTACAATGAGCAGTTCTTC. The chain links TRBV11-2 to TRBJ2-1; TRBD2 matches 15 bases. From germline, CDR1 is SGHAT and CDR2 FQNNGV. J lost 1 base, V lost 4 bases, and 5 bases had no gene match. The CDR3 spans 18 residues.